This TCR beta chain appears in the sequencing data of a study of beta chain features in type 1 diabetes (dated by TCRdb to 2016 to 2019). For context, the study as a whole: Patients and healthy donors did not differ in mean age, gender distribution, total cell number or subset yield. In the study, TCRB repertoires of sorted circulating CD4+ T cell subsets from recently diagnosed type 1 diabetes patients were compared with those of matched healthy donors. Whereas all 28 donors provided naive and central memory subsets, regulatory and stem cell-like memory subsets were isolated from just 8 patients and about 8 healthy donors. Across all samples, some 100,000,000 sorted cells were examined, and cell number per subset correlated strongly with RNA yield. Overall results and qualifications from the work: PCR might favor shorter templates, but patient and control samples were amplified and corrected together, so any skew would affect both groups equally. Patients with type 1 diabetes made fewer insertions and deleted more nucleotides at VDJ recombination sites, implying thymic rearrangement abnormalities. Because small numbers of individuals were included in the HLA sub-analyses, any influence of HLA type on TCRB rearrangement was left unresolved. Type 1 diabetes patients showed a moderate but significant shortening of TCRB CDR3 length in all four CD4+ subsets. Naive, central memory and regulatory TCRB repertoires appeared to be more similar among patients than among healthy donors. Because cDNA was sequenced instead of genomic DNA, activated cells with high expression could be over-represented, although the groups did not differ in activation or CD3 levels.

In the germline V gene, CDR1 corresponds to ENHRY and CDR2 to SYGVKD. V lost 2 bases and J lost 2 bases; the stretch between them is 7 bases long. Counted from cysteine to phenylalanine, this CDR3 has 14 amino acids. Here the CDR3 DNA is all that survives: 42 bases in frame from base 1. The entire amount of isolated RNA was reverse transcribed using the High Capacity cDNA Reverse Transcription Kit, so the sequenced TCRB transcripts were expressed ones. Naive, central memory and regulatory T cell samples underwent deep immunoSEQ sequencing, averaging about 3.5 million total reads per sample. Sorted cells were lysed in RLT buffer, and RNA was extracted using DNase-treated RNeasy Micro or Mini kits according to cell number. Each cell subset was processed separately to prevent cross-contamination, with patient and healthy donor samples processed together. TCRB sequences were amplified from cDNA with the immunoSEQ multiplex PCR, producing 87-bp fragments spanning the CDR3 region. The amplicons were sequenced using the Illumina HiSeq platform. The original pipeline was this. PCR bias was computationally corrected using synthetic template baselines, reads within Hamming distance 2 were collapsed, and singletons that could not be merged were discarded. Reads were aligned against IMGT so that V, D and J genes, CDR3 length and insertions or deletions at six rearrangement sites could be assigned. Within each subset, clonotype counts were normalized to sorted cell number, and only after that were true diversity and Gini coefficients computed with the tcR R package. The overlap coefficient, calculated on TCRB nucleotide sequences, was used to measure repertoire sharing. Out-of-frame TCRB sequences from naive cells were analyzed as a proxy for the pre-selection repertoire. TCRdb stores this immuneACCESS table with in-frame sequences only. Part of the clones is absent; in the studies checked, under half of the shortfall reflects unresolved V genes, and no reason is known for the rest. The DNA gave D and trimming, while V, J and clone size come from that table. The sample table shows some 250,000 clones, and approximately 15% are seen once. 0.015% to 0.02% of the sample is held by the ten biggest clonotypes.

Each donor gave one peripheral blood draw, averaging roughly 120 mL, which was collected into heparinised tubes. Naive, central memory, regulatory and stem cell-like memory CD4+ T cells were sorted on a BD FACSAria II using a panel including CD45RO, CCR7, CD25, CD127, CD95 and CD27. A purity above 98% was achieved for all sorted populations. PBMCs were isolated immediately by Lymphoprep density gradient centrifugation and stained directly without culture. So that batch effects would be minimized, each experiment stained and sorted samples in pairs, pairing one healthy donor with one patient. The table lists this clone with a few counts. This clone's antigen is unknown. Nothing much larger sits one base from this clone, and base qualities are not available. This CDR3 is also generated by other DNA sequences in the sample.

This TCR was recovered from a man aged 30-40 years with type 1 diabetes. The chain couples TRBV10-3 to TRBJ1-5; confidence is insufficient to name the D gene. Input material: naive CD4+ T cells from blood. The cell subset or site label on this specimen signifies: true naive CD4+ T cells. The sequenced DNA: TGTGCCATCAGTGAGGGGGAGGGCAATCAGCCCCAGCATTTT. Translation gives CAISEGEGNQPQHF.